The T cell receptor beta chain under discussion was sequenced for a study of identifying expanded T cells in peripheral blood. Study-wide results and caveats: Variance in clone template counts between two-week samples significantly increased with total template count across all healthy donors. Over approximately two and four weeks, about 15 and 19 clones changed, versus more than 1 between replicates.

Assay used: immunoSEQ multiplex PCR; TCRdb lists only in-frame clones, some missing. The sample holds about 130,000 clones, 65% to 90% seen once. This CDR3 is 16 amino acids long. J lost 1 base, V lost 1 base, and 4 bases had no gene match. The germline V gene has CDR1 LGHNA and CDR2 YNFKEQ. Worth noting for this clone: What it recognizes is unknown.

Collection occurred without any documented infections or immune events in donors. The chain is built from TRBV4-2 and TRBJ2-3; 8 bases match TRBD2. This TCR derives from a person aged 18 to 70 in good health. The specimen sequenced was blood. CDR3 loop: CASSQVSGGGTDTQYF. The CDR3 DNA reads TGTGCCAGCAGCCAAGTGAGCGGGGGAGGCACAGATACGCAGTATTTT.